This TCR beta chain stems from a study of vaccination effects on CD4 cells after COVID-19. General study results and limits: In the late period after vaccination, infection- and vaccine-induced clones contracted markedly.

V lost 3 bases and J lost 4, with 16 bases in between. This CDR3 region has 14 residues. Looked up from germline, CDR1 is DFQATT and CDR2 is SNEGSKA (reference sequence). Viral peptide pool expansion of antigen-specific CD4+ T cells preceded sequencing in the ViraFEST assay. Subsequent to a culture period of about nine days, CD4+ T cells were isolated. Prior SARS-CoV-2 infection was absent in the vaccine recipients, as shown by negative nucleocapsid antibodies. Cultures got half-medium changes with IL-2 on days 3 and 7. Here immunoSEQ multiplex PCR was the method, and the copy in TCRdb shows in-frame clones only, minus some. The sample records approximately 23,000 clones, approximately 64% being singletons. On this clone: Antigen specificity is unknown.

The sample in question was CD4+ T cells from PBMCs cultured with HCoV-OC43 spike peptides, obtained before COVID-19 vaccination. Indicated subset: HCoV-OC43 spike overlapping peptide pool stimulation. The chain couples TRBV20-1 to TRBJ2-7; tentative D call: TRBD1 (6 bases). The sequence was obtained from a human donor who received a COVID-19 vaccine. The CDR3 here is CSASSPGQGYEQYF. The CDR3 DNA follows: TGCAGTGCTAGTTCCCCGGGACAAGGTTACGAGCAGTACTTC.